These 25 T cell receptor beta chains were all obtained from the same sample, sequenced in a study of PD-L1 blockade in urothelial cancer. Produced via immunoSEQ multiplex PCR; TCRdb's table is partial and in-frame only. The data contain under 70,000 clones, about 88% of them seen just once; the ten biggest clones take up roughly 12%. Specified time point: peripheral blood 6 weeks after treatment start. The starting material was PBMCs, obtained around atezolizumab (anti-PD-L1) treatment. The receptor set was obtained from a man between 60 and 75 years old with urothelial cancer.

The chain links TRBV4-3 to TRBJ1-1; D perhaps matches TRBD1 (6 bases). Germline values: CDR1 LGHNA, CDR2 YSLEER. The CDR3 loop spans 17 amino acids. V lost 0 bases and J lost 4, with 18 bases in between. The CDR3: CASSQDGGRGSPTEAFF. The CDR3 region has the DNA TGCGCCAGCAGCCAAGATGGGGGGCGGGGGTCCCCCACTGAAGCTTTCTTT.

CDR3 residues: CASDSIYEQYF. As DNA, the CDR3 is TGTGCCTCAGACTCGATCTACGAGCAGTACTTC. V and J are TRBV30 and TRBJ2-7, with D unclear. This CDR3 is 11 amino acids long. Germline assignment: CDR1 GTSNPN and CDR2 SVGIG (reference sequence). With 7 bases removed from V and 3 bases from J, the gap between germline ends came to 10 bases. The variable domain in full, with the rest retrieved from reference TRBV30 and TRBJ2-7, is SQTIHQWPATLVQPVGSPLSLECTVEGTSNPNLYWYRQAAGRGLQLLFYSVGIGQISSEVPQNLSASRPQDRQFILSSKKLLLSDSGFYLCASDSIYEQYFGPGTRLTVT.

V gene TRBV18 combines with J gene TRBJ2-3, with 7 bases that match TRBD1. The CDR3 loop spans 15 amino acids. After removal of 6 bases from V and 2 bases from J, the junction contained 8 bases not matched to a gene. Looked up from germline, CDR1 is KGHSH and CDR2 is LQKENI. Written as DNA, the CDR3 is TGTGCCAGCTCGCCCGACAGGGCCCCCACAGATACGCAGTATTTT. Translation: CASSPDRAPTDTQYF. Full variable domain (remainder filled in from reference TRBV18 and TRBJ2-3): NAGVMQNPRHLVRRRGQEARLRCSPMKGHSHVYWYRQLPEEGLKFMVYLQKENIIDESGMPKERFSAEFPKEGPSILRIQQVVRGDSAAYFCASSPDRAPTDTQYFGPGTRLTVL.

The rearrangement joins TRBV7-9 to TRBJ2-7; D perhaps matches TRBD2 (6 bases). Germline loops: CDR1 SEHNR, CDR2 FQNEAQ (reference sequence). This CDR3 comprises 16 residues. V dropped 0 bases and J dropped 1 base, with 13 bases sitting between them. CDR3: CASSLAAAGLSYEQYF. The CDR3, as DNA: TGTGCCAGCAGCTTAGCGGCGGCGGGATTATCCTACGAGCAGTACTTC.

This CDR3 reads CATSRDRGGEQYF. The CDR3 coding sequence is TGTGCCACCAGCAGGGACAGGGGAGGCGAGCAGTACTTC. The J gene is TRBJ2-7, the V gene TRBV15; 9 nucleotides agree with TRBD1. Trimming cost V 3 bases and J 6 bases; bases outside gene matches: 3. The CDR3 has 13 residues. Germline loops: CDR1 LNHNV, CDR2 YYDKDF (reference sequence).

J is TRBJ2-3 and V is TRBV7-6; 7 nucleotides agree with TRBD2. Trimming removed 2 bases from V and 0 bases from J; junction bases left unmatched: 5. From germline, CDR1 is SGHVS and CDR2 FNYEAQ. The length of the CDR3 is 16 residues. CDR3 loop: CASSLTASGSTDTQYF. CDR3 coding DNA: TGTGCCAGCAGCTTAACAGCTAGCGGTAGCACAGATACGCAGTATTTT. The variable domain in full, with the rest retrieved from reference TRBV7-6 and TRBJ2-3, is GAGVSQSPRYKVTKRGQDVALRCDPISGHVSLYWYRQALGQGPEFLTYFNYEAQQDKSGLPNDRFSAERPEGSISTLTIQRTEQRDSAMYRCASSLTASGSTDTQYFGPGTRLTVL.

This chain joins TRBV6-1 and TRBJ2-3; D is ambiguous. Germline assignment: CDR1 MNHNS and CDR2 SASEGT. The CDR3 runs to 13 residues. The ends were cut back, 2 bases at V and 3 bases at J, with 6 bases in the middle. CDR3 region: CASSEWATDTQYF. CDR3 in DNA: TGTGCCAGCAGTGAATGGGCTACAGATACGCAGTATTTT.

V is TRBV6-5 and J is TRBJ1-2, with no clear D. The germline V gene encodes CDR1 MNHEY and CDR2 SVGAGI. The CDR3 length is 13 residues. The V end lost 6 bases, the J end lost 7 bases, and 15 bases lay between the germline ends. The CDR3 sequence: CASSPFNRGGYTF. The CDR3 DNA reads as TGTGCCAGCAGCCCCTTTAACCGAGGTGGCTACACCTTC.

This clone has only a few counts. The V and J genes are TRBV20-1 and TRBJ1-2, with no clear D. In germline, CDR1 is DFQATT, CDR2 SNEGSKA (reference sequence). Deletions cut 4 bases from V and 7 bases from J, with 10 bases between. This CDR3 is 11 amino acids long. The CDR3 sequence is CSATPPGGYTF. CDR3 in DNA: TGCAGTGCTACCCCCCCCGGTGGCTACACCTTC.

The genes are TRBV11-2 and TRBJ1-2; 8 bases align to TRBD1. V was pared by 1 base and J by 14 bases, with 6 bases of the junction left unmatched. The CDR3 spans 12 residues. CDR1 SGHAT and CDR2 FQNNGV come from the germline V gene. The DNA of the CDR3 is TGTGCCAGCAGCTTAGGAGGGACAGGTAGTACCTTC. Its protein product is CASSLGGTGSTF.

This clone was detected only a few times. The chain carries TRBV2 and TRBJ1-2, with D possibly being TRBD1 (5 bases). V gave up 5 bases and J gave up 6 bases, with 19 bases separating them. CDR3 length equals 15 residues. Germline assignment: CDR1 SNHLY and CDR2 FYNNEI. The chain's CDR3 is CASSIIGQGGNGYTF. CDR3 sequence (DNA): TGTGCCAGCAGTATTATAGGGCAGGGAGGAAATGGCTACACCTTC.

This clone was found once. The J gene is TRBJ1-4, the V gene TRBV18; maybe TRBD1 (6 bases). This CDR3 region has 16 residues. With 2 bases removed from V and 8 bases from J, the gap between germline ends came to 18 bases. The germline gives CDR1 KGHSH, CDR2 LQKENI. This CDR3 reads CASSPTAPGVGEKLFF. As DNA, the CDR3 is TGTGCCAGCTCACCAACTGCCCCAGGGGTTGGCGAAAAACTGTTTTTT.

The J gene is TRBJ2-7, the V gene TRBV10-3; D is unresolved. This CDR3 is 14 amino acids long. V was trimmed by 3 bases and J by 2 bases, leaving 11 bases between them. Germline loops: CDR1 ENHRY, CDR2 SYGVKD. CDR3 amino acids: CAISDSRGTYEQYF. The DNA of the CDR3 is TGTGCCATCAGTGACTCCCGAGGAACCTACGAGCAGTACTTC.

DNA for the CDR3: TGTGCCAGCAGCTTACTTCAAGGACAGCGGGGGGCCCATTACAATGAGCAGTTCTTC. Its translation is CASSLLQGQRGAHYNEQFF. The chain combines TRBV7-9 with TRBJ2-1; 9 bases agree with TRBD2. Germline loops: CDR1 SEHNR, CDR2 FQNEAQ (reference sequence). V lost 2 bases and J lost 4; bases outside the gene matches: 15. The CDR3 is made up of 19 amino acids.

V and J are TRBV19 and TRBJ1-5; weak D call: TRBD1 (5 bases). Germline-derived CDR1 and CDR2 are LNHDA and SQIVND (reference sequence). Trimming pared 10 bases from V and 5 bases from J, leaving 21 bases between. The CDR3 is 15 residues long. CDR3 coding DNA: TGTGCCACCACTAACCTCGGGTCGGGGGATCAGCCCCAGCATTTT. Translating it yields CATTNLGSGDQPQHF.

The chain is built from TRBV9 and TRBJ2-1; D might be TRBD2 (5 bases). Germline V gene lookup returns CDR1 SGDLS and CDR2 YYNGEE. This CDR3 region has 15 residues. V gave up 0 bases and J gave up 0 bases, with 7 bases separating them. CDR3 residues: CASSVAEASYNEQFF. The CDR3 nucleotides are TGTGCCAGCAGCGTAGCGGAGGCCTCCTACAATGAGCAGTTCTTC. Full variable domain (outside the CDR3, taken from reference TRBV9 and TRBJ2-1): DSGVTQTPKHLITATGQRVTLRCSPRSGDLSVYWYQQSLDQGLQFLIQYYNGEERAKGNILERFSAQQFPDLHSELNLSSLELGDSALYFCASSVAEASYNEQFFGPGTRLTVL.

V usage is TRBV4-3 and J usage is TRBJ2-2; D may be TRBD1 (5 bases). Germline CDR1 LGHNA, CDR2 YSLEER. The CDR3 contains 15 residues. Trimming removed 6 bases at V and 1 base at J, with 12 bases between. DNA of the CDR3: TGCGCCAGCAGGAGCAACGACAGGAACACCGGGGAGCTGTTTTTT. It codes for CASRSNDRNTGELFF.

The gene calls are TRBV7-9 and TRBJ2-6; 8 bases are shared with TRBD1. CDR3 size: 17 residues. The V gene's germline CDR1 is SEHNR and CDR2 FQNEAQ (reference sequence). Trimming took 5 bases from V and 7 from J; bases not matched to a gene: 13. DNA for the CDR3: TGTGCCAGCAGCCCGGCGATAGGGACAGGCAGAGCCAACGTCCTGACTTTC. Its translation is CASSPAIGTGRANVLTF.

J is TRBJ2-2 and V is TRBV27; D is perhaps TRBD1 (5 bases). CDR1 MNHEY and CDR2 SMNVEV come from the germline V gene (reference sequence). The V end lost 0 bases, the J end lost 5 bases, and 13 bases lay between the germline ends. The CDR3 is 16 amino acids. The CDR3 protein is CASSLSNGRVTGELFF. CDR3 DNA: TGTGCCAGCAGTTTATCGAATGGCAGGGTTACCGGGGAGCTGTTTTTT.

This clone was picked up many times. This chain links TRBV5-4 with TRBJ2-2; TRBD1 is a possible D gene (6 bases). V was cut by 2 bases and J by 4 bases, with 12 bases left in between. The CDR3 is 15 amino acids. Germline V gene sequence: CDR1 SGHNT, CDR2 YYREEE (reference sequence). The CDR3 region has the DNA TGTGCCAGCAGCTTACAGGGAATTGGCACCGGGGAGCTGTTTTTT. Protein: CASSLQGIGTGELFF. Full variable domain (remainder filled in from reference TRBV5-4 and TRBJ2-2): ETGVTQSPTHLIKTRGQQVTLRCSSQSGHNTVSWYQQALGQGPQFIFQYYREEENGRGNFPPRFSGLQFPNYSSELNVNALELDDSALYLCASSLQGIGTGELFFGEGSRLTVL.

This chain joins TRBV9 and TRBJ2-5; D may be TRBD2 (6 bases). V was pared by 4 bases and J by 0 bases, with 22 bases between. CDR1 is SGDLS and CDR2 is YYNGEE in the germline V gene. The CDR3 is 18 residues long. CDR3 residues: CASSIPLEGGANQETQYF. The CDR3 DNA is TGTGCCAGCAGCATCCCCCTGGAGGGCGGGGCCAACCAAGAGACCCAGTACTTC.

The V call is TRBV19, the J call TRBJ1-4; no definite D call. This CDR3 has 14 residues. CDR1 is LNHDA, CDR2 SQIVND, per germline (reference sequence). V lost 3 bases to trimming and J lost 10 bases, with 15 bases between them. The CDR3 DNA sequence: TGTGCCAGTAGTATTGGTGCCGATTTCGGAAAACTGTTTTTT. Its translation: CASSIGADFGKLFF. Looking up the rest from reference TRBV19 and TRBJ1-4 gives the full variable domain: DGGITQSPKYLFRKEGQNVTLSCEQNLNHDAMYWYRQDPGQGLRLIYYSQIVNDFQKGDIAEGYSVSREKKESFPLTVTSAQKNPTAFYLCASSIGADFGKLFFGSGTQLSVL.

The chain couples TRBV6-5 to TRBJ2-7; 10 bases are a match to TRBD2. The CDR3 has 15 residues. Germline values: CDR1 MNHEY, CDR2 SVGAGI. V trimming: 6 bases; J trimming: 2 bases; junction bases outside the gene matches: 7. CDR3 amino acids: CASRARTSGTYEQYF. CDR3 in DNA: TGTGCCAGCAGGGCCCGGACTAGCGGTACCTACGAGCAGTACTTC.

V and J are TRBV5-1 and TRBJ2-7, with D possibly matching TRBD1 (5 bases). CDR3 length: 13 residues. Trimming took 4 bases from V and 3 from J, leaving 11 bases between them. Germline loops: CDR1 SGHRS, CDR2 YFSETQ. The CDR3 sequence: CASSPQGIYEQYF. The CDR3 DNA sequence: TGCGCCAGCAGCCCCCAGGGCATCTACGAGCAGTACTTC. Based on the CDR3 plus reference TRBV5-1 and TRBJ2-7, the full variable domain is KAGVTQTPRYLIKTRGQQVTLSCSPISGHRSVSWYQQTPGQGLQFLFEYFSETQRNKGNFPGRFSGRQFSNSRSEMNVSTLELGDSALYLCASSPQGIYEQYFGPGTRLTVT.

The chain is built from TRBV5-6 and TRBJ2-2; 8 bases align to TRBD2. Germline assignment: CDR1 SGHDT and CDR2 YYEEEE. This CDR3 contains 15 residues. Trimming cost V 0 bases and J 4 bases; bases outside gene matches: 2. The CDR3 DNA sequence: TGTGCCAGCAGCTTGGTGGCGGGGGGCACCGGGGAGCTGTTTTTT. Its protein is CASSLVAGGTGELFF. Variable domain in full (rest from reference TRBV5-6 and TRBJ2-2): DAGVTQSPTHLIKTRGQQVTLRCSPKSGHDTVSWYQQALGQGPQFIFQYYEEEERQRGNFPDRFSGHQFPNYSSELNVNALLLGDSALYLCASSLVAGGTGELFFGEGSRLTVL.